The 17 T cell receptor beta chains below all came from one sample that was sequenced in a study of blood T cell repertoires in COVID-19. Only in-frame clones appear in the TCRdb table, and some are missing; sequencing was by immunoSEQ multiplex PCR. The sample contains 81,000 or so clones, about 83% of which appear only once. The specimen was peripheral blood. These receptor sequences come from a man in his forties or fifties with active COVID-19.

V is TRBV28 and J is TRBJ1-3, with 7 bases fitting TRBD1. The trim removed 6 bases at V and 7 bases at J, leaving 6 bases unmatched. Germline assignment: CDR1 MDHEN and CDR2 SYDVKM. This CDR3 is 13 amino acids long. CDR3 DNA sequence: TGTGCCAGCAGAAAACAGGGGAGTAACACCATATATTTT. This gives the protein CASRKQGSNTIYF.

This sequence joins TRBV19 and TRBJ1-2; D gene unclear. Trimming took off 10 bases at V and 2 bases at J, with 14 bases between the two ends. The germline gives CDR1 LNHDA, CDR2 SQIVND (reference sequence). The CDR3 is 13 residues long. The DNA of the CDR3 is TGTGCCACCCGGTCTCCACAGAACTATGGCTACACCTTC. Its protein product is CATRSPQNYGYTF.

The chain has TRBV5-1 and TRBJ2-7, with a tentative D call TRBD2 (7 bases). The CDR3 contains 15 residues. Germline lookup yields CDR1 SGHRS and CDR2 YFSETQ. The V and J ends lost 4 bases and 1 base respectively, with 15 bases between them. The CDR3 here is CASSGGGGPSYEQYF. CDR3 DNA: TGCGCCAGCAGCGGGGGCGGGGGCCCTTCCTACGAGCAGTACTTC. The whole variable domain, filled in from reference TRBV5-1 and TRBJ2-7, reads KAGVTQTPRYLIKTRGQQVTLSCSPISGHRSVSWYQQTPGQGLQFLFEYFSETQRNKGNFPGRFSGRQFSNSRSEMNVSTLELGDSALYLCASSGGGGPSYEQYFGPGTRLTVT.

As for this clone: Other DNA sequences within the sample encode an identical CDR3. This sequence joins TRBV6-5 and TRBJ2-7, with D possibly matching TRBD2 (7 bases). The CDR3 extends over 14 amino acids. Germline values: CDR1 MNHEY, CDR2 SVGAGI. The V gene lost 3 bases and the J gene lost 4 bases, with 13 bases spanning the gap. CDR3 nucleotide sequence: TGTGCCAGCAGTTATGGGGGAGGGGGTTACGAGCAGTACTTC. Translation gives CASSYGGGGYEQYF.

This chain links TRBV15 with TRBJ1-1; D may be TRBD1 (5 bases). The CDR3 extends over 15 amino acids. V gave up 0 bases and J gave up 1 base, with 9 bases separating them. Germline V gives CDR1 LNHNV, CDR2 YYDKDF (reference sequence). The CDR3 region is CATSRDRGGNTEAFF. In DNA form, the CDR3 reads TGTGCCACCAGCAGAGATCGGGGGGGGAACACTGAAGCTTTCTTT.

V is TRBV5-6 and J is TRBJ2-6; a possible D gene is TRBD1 (5 bases). The CDR3 totals 15 residues. CDR1 is SGHDT, CDR2 YYEEEE, per germline. Trimming took 2 bases from V and 6 from J, leaving 12 bases between them. CDR3 amino acids: CASSFRVSQANVLTF. DNA for the CDR3: TGTGCCAGCAGCTTCAGGGTTTCTCAGGCCAACGTCCTGACTTTC.

J is TRBJ2-7 and V is TRBV3-1 (or the pseudogene TRBV3-2); a possible D gene is TRBD2 (7 bases). This CDR3 has 16 residues. V was trimmed by 4 bases and J by 7 bases, leaving 23 bases between them. The germline CDR1 and CDR2 sequences are LGHDT and YNNKEL (reference sequence). Written as DNA, the CDR3 is TGTGCCAGCAGCCTTCTACAGGCGGGGGCCACAGGGGAGCAGTACTTC. This sequence encodes CASSLLQAGATGEQYF.

V and J are TRBV9 and TRBJ2-3; D is ambiguous. This CDR3 is built from 15 residues. From germline, CDR1 is SGDLS and CDR2 YYNGEE. V gave up 0 bases and J gave up 2 bases, with 10 bases separating them. The CDR3, as DNA: TGTGCCAGCAGCGTAGATCAGAGGTACACAGATACGCAGTATTTT. As protein: CASSVDQRYTDTQYF.

As to this clone: Other nucleotide sequences in the sample specify the same CDR3. This chain connects TRBV28 to TRBJ1-2; D unresolved. V lost 8 bases to trimming and J lost 4 bases, with 11 bases between them. The germline gives CDR1 MDHEN, CDR2 SYDVKM. The CDR3 extends over 12 amino acids. The CDR3 DNA reads TGTGCCAGCTCTCTTCGACTCTATGGCTACACCTTC. Encoded protein: CASSLRLYGYTF.

This rearrangement joins TRBV6-6 to TRBJ2-5; D is possibly TRBD2 (5 bases). The CDR3 is 11 amino acids. V dropped 5 bases and J dropped 5 bases, with 6 bases sitting between them. Germline CDR1 MNHNY, CDR2 SVGAGI (reference sequence). The CDR3 coding sequence is TGTGCCAGCAGTCCGGGGGAGACCCAGTACTTC. This gives the protein CASSPGETQYF.

The chain has TRBV4-2 and TRBJ1-1, with 8 bases that match TRBD1. The ends lost 5 bases at V and 0 bases at J; junction bases unmatched: 8. The CDR3 is 16 amino acids. Germline V gene lookup returns CDR1 LGHNA and CDR2 YNFKEQ. This CDR3 is CASSTHRGSMNTEAFF. The CDR3 DNA is TGTGCCAGCAGCACACACAGGGGGAGTATGAACACTGAAGCTTTCTTT.

The sample holds one count of this clone. This chain uses TRBV12-3 or TRBV12-4 with TRBJ1-2, with D unresolved. CDR3 size: 12 residues. Between the trimmed V and J ends, which lost 5 bases and 4 bases, there was a span of 8 bases. The CDR3 DNA sequence: TGTGCCAGCAGTCTTCCCAGCTATGGCTACACCTTC. This sequence encodes CASSLPSYGYTF.

This clone was counted at least ten times. The chain couples TRBV30 to TRBJ1-1; 7 bases are a match to TRBD1. The CDR3 sequence is 14 residues long. The germline V gene has CDR1 GTSNPN and CDR2 SVGIG (reference sequence). J lost 10 bases, V lost 0 bases, and 11 bases had no gene match. The CDR3 region is CAWSVLRDRPAAFF. The CDR3, as DNA: TGTGCCTGGAGTGTACTGCGGGACAGACCTGCAGCTTTCTTT.

This chain connects TRBV5-1 to TRBJ2-7; possible D gene TRBD1, 6 bases. Germline CDR1 and CDR2: SGHRS and YFSETQ. The CDR3 extends over 13 amino acids. V lost 4 bases, J lost 3 bases, and 11 bases lay in between. The CDR3 DNA reads TGCGCCAGCAGCCGGGACAACCTCTACGAGCAGTACTTC. It codes for CASSRDNLYEQYF.

The CDR3 here is CASSGENRGQRGNSPLHF. Here the CDR3 DNA reads TGTGCCAGCAGCGGAGAAAACAGGGGTCAGAGGGGAAATTCACCCCTCCACTTT. The chain has TRBV9 and TRBJ1-6; 7 nucleotides align to TRBD1. Per germline, CDR1 SGDLS and CDR2 YYNGEE. The CDR3 sequence is 18 residues long. V lost 3 bases and J lost 7; bases outside the gene matches: 16.

The chain carries TRBV10-2 and TRBJ2-7; D unresolved. The germline gives CDR1 WSHSY, CDR2 SAAADI. This CDR3 spans 12 amino acids. Trimming stripped 2 bases from V and 3 bases from J, with 5 bases between. CDR3 nucleotide sequence: TGCGCCAGCAGTGAGCAGAACTACGAGCAGTACTTC. Its protein is CASSEQNYEQYF.

This chain connects TRBV3-1 (or the pseudogene TRBV3-2) to TRBJ2-5; TRBD2 matches 9 bases. V lost 2 bases to trimming and J lost 2 bases; unmatched junction nucleotides: 6. CDR3 length: 16 amino acids. Germline CDR1 LGHDT, CDR2 YNNKEL (reference sequence). CDR3 sequence (DNA): TGTGCCAGCAGCCAAAGAGGGACTAGCCCACAAGAGACCCAGTACTTC. Translation: CASSQRGTSPQETQYF.